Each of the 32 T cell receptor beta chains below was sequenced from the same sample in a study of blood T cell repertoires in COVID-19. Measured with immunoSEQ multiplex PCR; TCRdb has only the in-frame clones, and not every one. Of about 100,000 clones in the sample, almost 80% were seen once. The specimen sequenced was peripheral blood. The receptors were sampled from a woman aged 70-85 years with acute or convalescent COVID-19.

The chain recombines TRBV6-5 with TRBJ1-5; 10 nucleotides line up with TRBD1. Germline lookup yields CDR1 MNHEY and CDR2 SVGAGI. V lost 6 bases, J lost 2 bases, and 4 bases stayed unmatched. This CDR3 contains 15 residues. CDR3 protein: CASRPGTGGNQPQHF. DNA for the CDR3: TGTGCCAGCAGACCCGGGACAGGGGGCAATCAGCCCCAGCATTTT.

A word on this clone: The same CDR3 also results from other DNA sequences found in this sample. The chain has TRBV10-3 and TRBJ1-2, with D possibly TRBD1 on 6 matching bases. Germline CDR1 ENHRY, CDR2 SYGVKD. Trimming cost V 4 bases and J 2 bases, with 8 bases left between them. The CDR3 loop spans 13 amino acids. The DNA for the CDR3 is TGTGCCATCAGTGGGGGGCAGAACTATGGCTACACCTTC. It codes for CAISGGQNYGYTF.

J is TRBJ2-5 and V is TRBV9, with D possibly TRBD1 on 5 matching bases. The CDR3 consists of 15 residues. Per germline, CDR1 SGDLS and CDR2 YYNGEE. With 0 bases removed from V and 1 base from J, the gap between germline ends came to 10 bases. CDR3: CASSVDGQGQETQYF. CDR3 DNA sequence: TGTGCCAGCAGCGTAGATGGGCAGGGCCAAGAGACCCAGTACTTC.

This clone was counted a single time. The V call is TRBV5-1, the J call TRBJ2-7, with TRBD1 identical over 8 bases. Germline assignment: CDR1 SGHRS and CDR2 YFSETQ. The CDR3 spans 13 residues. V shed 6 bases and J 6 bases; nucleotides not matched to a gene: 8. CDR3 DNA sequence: TGCGCCAGCATAACGGACAGGGAAGGCGAGCAGTACTTC. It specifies CASITDREGEQYF.

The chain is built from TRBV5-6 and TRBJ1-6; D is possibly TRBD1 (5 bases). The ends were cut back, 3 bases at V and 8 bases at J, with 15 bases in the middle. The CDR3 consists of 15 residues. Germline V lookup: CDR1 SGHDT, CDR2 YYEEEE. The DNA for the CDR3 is TGTGCCAGCAGCTATGCAGGGATTTACGATTCACCCCTCCACTTT. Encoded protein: CASSYAGIYDSPLHF.

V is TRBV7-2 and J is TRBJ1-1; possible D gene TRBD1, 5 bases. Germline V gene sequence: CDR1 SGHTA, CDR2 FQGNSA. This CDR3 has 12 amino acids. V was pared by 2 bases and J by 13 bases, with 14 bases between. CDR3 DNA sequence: TGTGCCAGCAGCTTACAGCCAGGGTTTGTTTTCTTT. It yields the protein CASSLQPGFVFF.

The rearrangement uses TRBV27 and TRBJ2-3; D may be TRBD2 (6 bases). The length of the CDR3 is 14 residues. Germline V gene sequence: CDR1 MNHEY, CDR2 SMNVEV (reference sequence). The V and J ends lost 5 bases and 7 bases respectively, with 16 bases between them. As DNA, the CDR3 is TGTGCCAGCAGTCTCGGGACTCTGGGATATACGCAGTATTTT. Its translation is CASSLGTLGYTQYF.

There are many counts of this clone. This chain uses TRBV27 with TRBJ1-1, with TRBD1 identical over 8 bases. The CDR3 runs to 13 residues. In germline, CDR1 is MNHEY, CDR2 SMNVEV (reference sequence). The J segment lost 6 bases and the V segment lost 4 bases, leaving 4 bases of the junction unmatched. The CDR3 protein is CASSWTGRAEAFF. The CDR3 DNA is TGTGCCAGCAGTTGGACAGGGCGGGCTGAAGCTTTCTTT.

The CDR3 nucleotides read TGTGCCAGCAGCTTGACGAGCGGGGGCACAGATACGCAGTATTTT. This codes for CASSLTSGGTDTQYF. The chain has TRBV5-6 and TRBJ2-3, with 7 bases aligning to TRBD2. Per germline, CDR1 SGHDT and CDR2 YYEEEE. The CDR3 totals 15 residues. V was clipped by 1 base and J by 1 base; unmatched bases: 3. The full variable domain, rest sourced from reference TRBV5-6 and TRBJ2-3, is DAGVTQSPTHLIKTRGQQVTLRCSPKSGHDTVSWYQQALGQGPQFIFQYYEEEERQRGNFPDRFSGHQFPNYSSELNVNALLLGDSALYLCASSLTSGGTDTQYFGPGTRLTVL.

The CDR3 region is CASGLGGQGGFVSTDTQYF. Here the CDR3 DNA reads TGTGCTAGTGGTTTGGGCGGACAGGGAGGGTTTGTTAGCACAGATACGCAGTATTTT. This rearrangement joins TRBV12-5 to TRBJ2-3; maybe TRBD1 (8 bases). In germline, CDR1 is LGHNT, CDR2 FRNRAP. V was cut by 1 base and J by 0 bases, with 20 bases left in between. This CDR3 spans 19 amino acids.

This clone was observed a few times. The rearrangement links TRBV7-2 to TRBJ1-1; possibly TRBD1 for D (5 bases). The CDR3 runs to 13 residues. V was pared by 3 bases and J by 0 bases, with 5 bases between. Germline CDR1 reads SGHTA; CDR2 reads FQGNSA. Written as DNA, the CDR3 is TGTGCCAGCAGCTTCAGGGTGAACACTGAAGCTTTCTTT. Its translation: CASSFRVNTEAFF.

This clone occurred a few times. The CDR3 loop is CASSIQGSGGSGAQYF. The CDR3 nucleotides read TGTGCCAGTAGTATCCAAGGGAGCGGGGGGTCCGGGGCCCAGTACTTC. This chain uses TRBV19 with TRBJ2-5; 9 positions agree with TRBD2. Losses at the gene ends were 3 bases for V and 9 bases for J; bases not matched to a gene: 14. CDR3 length equals 16 residues. Looked up from germline, CDR1 is LNHDA and CDR2 is SQIVND (reference sequence). Together with reference TRBV19 and TRBJ2-5, the CDR3 gives the full variable domain: DGGITQSPKYLFRKEGQNVTLSCEQNLNHDAMYWYRQDPGQGLRLIYYSQIVNDFQKGDIAEGYSVSREKKESFPLTVTSAQKNPTAFYLCASSIQGSGGSGAQYFGPGTRLLVL.

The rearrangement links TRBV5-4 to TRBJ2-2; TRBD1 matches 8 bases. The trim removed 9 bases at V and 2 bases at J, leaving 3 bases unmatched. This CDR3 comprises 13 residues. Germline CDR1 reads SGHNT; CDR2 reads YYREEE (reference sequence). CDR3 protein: CANGQGNTGELFF. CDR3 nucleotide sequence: TGTGCCAATGGACAGGGAAACACCGGGGAGCTGTTTTTT.

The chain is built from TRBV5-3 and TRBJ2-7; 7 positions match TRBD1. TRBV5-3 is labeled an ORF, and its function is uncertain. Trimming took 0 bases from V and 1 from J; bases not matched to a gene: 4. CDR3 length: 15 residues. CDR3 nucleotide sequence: TGTGCCAGAAGCTTGGAGGGGGCTGGGTCCTACGAGCAGTACTTC. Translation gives CARSLEGAGSYEQYF.

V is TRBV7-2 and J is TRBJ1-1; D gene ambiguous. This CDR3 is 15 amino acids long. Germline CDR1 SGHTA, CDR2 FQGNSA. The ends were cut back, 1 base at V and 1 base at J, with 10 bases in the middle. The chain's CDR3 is CASSLVFPQNTEAFF. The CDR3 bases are TGTGCCAGCAGCTTAGTTTTCCCCCAGAACACTGAAGCTTTCTTT.

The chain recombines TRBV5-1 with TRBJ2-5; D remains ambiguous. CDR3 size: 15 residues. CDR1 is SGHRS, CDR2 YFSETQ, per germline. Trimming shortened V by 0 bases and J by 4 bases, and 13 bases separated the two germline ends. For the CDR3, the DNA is TGCGCCAGCAGCTTGGAAGATAGCTCGGGAGAGACCCAGTACTTC. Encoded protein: CASSLEDSSGETQYF. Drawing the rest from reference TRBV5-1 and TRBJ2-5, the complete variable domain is KAGVTQTPRYLIKTRGQQVTLSCSPISGHRSVSWYQQTPGQGLQFLFEYFSETQRNKGNFPGRFSGRQFSNSRSEMNVSTLELGDSALYLCASSLEDSSGETQYFGPGTRLLVL.

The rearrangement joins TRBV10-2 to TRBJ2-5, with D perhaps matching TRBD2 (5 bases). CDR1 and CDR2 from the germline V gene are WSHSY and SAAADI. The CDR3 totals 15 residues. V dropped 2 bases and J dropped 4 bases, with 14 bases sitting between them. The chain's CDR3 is CASSEMWLAGETQYF. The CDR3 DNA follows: TGCGCCAGCAGTGAGATGTGGCTAGCCGGAGAGACCCAGTACTTC.

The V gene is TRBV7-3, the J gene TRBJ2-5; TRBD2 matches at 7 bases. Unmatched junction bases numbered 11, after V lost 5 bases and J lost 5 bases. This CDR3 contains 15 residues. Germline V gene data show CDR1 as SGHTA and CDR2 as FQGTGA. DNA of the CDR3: TGTGCCAGCAGCCCTCGTCCTCCCGGGGGGGAGACCCAGTACTTC. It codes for CASSPRPPGGETQYF.

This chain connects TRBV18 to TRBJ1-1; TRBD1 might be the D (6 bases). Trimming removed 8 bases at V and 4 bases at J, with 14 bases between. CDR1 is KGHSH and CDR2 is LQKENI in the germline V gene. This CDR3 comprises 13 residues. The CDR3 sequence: CASGSRGPTEAFF. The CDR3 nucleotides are TGTGCCAGCGGAAGCAGGGGTCCCACTGAAGCTTTCTTT.

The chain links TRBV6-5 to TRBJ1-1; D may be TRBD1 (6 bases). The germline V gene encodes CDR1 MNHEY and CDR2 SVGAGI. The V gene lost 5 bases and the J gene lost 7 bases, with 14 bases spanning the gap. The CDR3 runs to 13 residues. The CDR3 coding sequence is TGTGCCAGCAGTAGAGGGGGAATCTATGAAGCTTTCTTT. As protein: CASSRGGIYEAFF.

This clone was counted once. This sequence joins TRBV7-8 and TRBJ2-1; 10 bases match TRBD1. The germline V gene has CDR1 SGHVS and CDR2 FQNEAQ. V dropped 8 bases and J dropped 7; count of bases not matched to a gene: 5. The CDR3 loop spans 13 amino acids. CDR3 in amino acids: CASFRDRGNEQFF. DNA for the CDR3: TGTGCCAGCTTCCGGGACAGGGGTAATGAGCAGTTCTTC.

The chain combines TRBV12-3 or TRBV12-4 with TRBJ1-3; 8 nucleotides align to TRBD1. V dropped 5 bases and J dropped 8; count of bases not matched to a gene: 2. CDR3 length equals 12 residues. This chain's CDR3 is CASSEQGDTIYF. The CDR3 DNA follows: TGTGCCAGCAGTGAACAGGGGGACACCATATATTTT.

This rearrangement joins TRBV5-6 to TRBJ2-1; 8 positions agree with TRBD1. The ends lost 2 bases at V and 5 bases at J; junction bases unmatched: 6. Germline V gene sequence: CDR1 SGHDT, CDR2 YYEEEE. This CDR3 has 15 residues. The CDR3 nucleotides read TGTGCCAGCAGCTTAAAGAGGACAGGGCACAATGAGCAGTTCTTC. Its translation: CASSLKRTGHNEQFF.

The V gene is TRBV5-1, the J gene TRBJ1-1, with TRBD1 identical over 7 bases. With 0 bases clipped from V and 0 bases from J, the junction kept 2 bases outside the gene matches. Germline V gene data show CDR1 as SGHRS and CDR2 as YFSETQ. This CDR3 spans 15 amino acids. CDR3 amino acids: CASSLATGMNTEAFF. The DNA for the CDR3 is TGCGCCAGCAGCTTGGCGACAGGGATGAACACTGAAGCTTTCTTT.

Here the CDR3 reads CASSGGAAGESYEQYF. The CDR3 nucleotides are TGCGCCAGCAGTGGAGGGGCGGCAGGGGAATCCTACGAGCAGTACTTC. V is TRBV10-1 and J is TRBJ2-7; a possible D gene is TRBD1 (6 bases). The CDR3 has 16 amino acids. With 4 bases removed from V and 1 base from J, the gap between germline ends came to 17 bases. The germline V gene has CDR1 WNHNN and CDR2 SYGVQD (reference sequence).

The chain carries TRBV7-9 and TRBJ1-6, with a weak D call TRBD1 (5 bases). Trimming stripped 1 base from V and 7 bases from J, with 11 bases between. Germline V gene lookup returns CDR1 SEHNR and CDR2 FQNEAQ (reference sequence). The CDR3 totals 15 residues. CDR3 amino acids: CASSLVQAPNSPLHF. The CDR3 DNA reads TGTGCCAGCAGCTTAGTACAGGCCCCGAATTCACCCCTCCACTTT.

CDR3 DNA: TGTGCCAGCAGTTCCTCAGGGACAGGGGAATATGGCTACACCTTC. Translation: CASSSSGTGEYGYTF. The rearrangement links TRBV6-5 to TRBJ1-2, with 10 positions matching TRBD1. CDR3 length: 15 residues. V was pared by 4 bases and J by 5 bases, with 7 bases of the junction left unmatched. CDR1 is MNHEY, CDR2 SVGAGI, per germline.

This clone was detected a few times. The CDR3 nucleotides are TGTGCCAGCAGCGTACTAGCGGGGACCAATGAGCAGTTCTTC. Its translation: CASSVLAGTNEQFF. This chain connects TRBV9 to TRBJ2-1; 9 bases agree with TRBD2. The CDR3 extends over 14 amino acids. Trimming cost V 1 base and J 6 bases; bases outside gene matches: 2. Germline lookup yields CDR1 SGDLS and CDR2 YYNGEE.

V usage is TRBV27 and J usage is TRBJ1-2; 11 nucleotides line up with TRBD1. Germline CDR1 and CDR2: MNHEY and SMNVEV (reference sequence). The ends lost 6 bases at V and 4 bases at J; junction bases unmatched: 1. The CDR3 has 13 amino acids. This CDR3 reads CASRGQGGYGYTF. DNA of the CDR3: TGTGCCAGCAGGGGACAGGGGGGCTATGGCTACACCTTC.

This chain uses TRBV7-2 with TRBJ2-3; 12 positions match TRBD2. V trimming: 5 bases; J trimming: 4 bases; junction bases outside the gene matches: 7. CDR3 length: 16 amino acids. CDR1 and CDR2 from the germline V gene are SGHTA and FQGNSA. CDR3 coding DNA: TGTGCCAGCAGCCTCAAACTAGCGGGGGGACCAGATACGCAGTATTTT. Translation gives CASSLKLAGGPDTQYF. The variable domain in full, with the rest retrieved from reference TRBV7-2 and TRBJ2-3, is GAGVSQSPSNKVTEKGKDVELRCDPISGHTALYWYRQSLGQGLEFLIYFQGNSAPDKSGLPSDRFSAERTGGSVSTLTIQRTQQEDSAVYLCASSLKLAGGPDTQYFGPGTRLTVL.

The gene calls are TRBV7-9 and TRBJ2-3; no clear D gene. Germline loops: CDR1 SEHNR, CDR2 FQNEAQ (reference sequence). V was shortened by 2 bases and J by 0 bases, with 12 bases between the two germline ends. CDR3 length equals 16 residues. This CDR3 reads CASSLRGGTSTDTQYF. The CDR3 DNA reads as TGTGCCAGCAGCTTACGTGGCGGAACTAGCACAGATACGCAGTATTTT. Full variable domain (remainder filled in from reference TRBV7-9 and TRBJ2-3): DTGVSQNPRHKITKRGQNVTFRCDPISEHNRLYWYRQTLGQGPEFLTYFQNEAQLEKSRLLSDRFSAERPKGSFSTLEIQRTEQGDSAMYLCASSLRGGTSTDTQYFGPGTRLTVL.

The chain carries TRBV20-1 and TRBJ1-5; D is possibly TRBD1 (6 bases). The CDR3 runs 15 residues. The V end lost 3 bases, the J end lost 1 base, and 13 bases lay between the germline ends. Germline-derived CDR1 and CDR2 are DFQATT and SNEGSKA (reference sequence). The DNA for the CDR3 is TGCAGTGCTAGTATGGGGGGGCCGAGCAATCAGCCCCAGCATTTT. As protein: CSASMGGPSNQPQHF.